The present T cell receptor (beta chain) was sequenced within a study of blood T cell repertoires in COVID-19 (dated by TCRdb to about 2020). For the study in its entirety: The collaborator samples originated in the United States, Italy and Spain and spanned the acute and convalescent phases of COVID-19. Subjects who had been exposed to COVID-19, were actively infected with it, or had recovered from it provided the deeply sampled blood TCRbeta repertoires that made up the dataset. The prospective study material was composed of cDNA or gDNA derived from T cells, B-cell-depleted T cells, or PBMCs. A freely available public database, intended as a resource for researchers studying the immune response to SARS-CoV-2, is where the repertoires were released. Nearly every sample came with metadata listing a de-identified subject ID, COVID-19 status, age in years and sex. Samples came from the ongoing ImmuneRACE study (first 160 participants) plus 1,254 subjects from 6 global collaborators. Where available, HLA class I and class II types were obtained from metadata supplied by the sample provider rather than from assay-based typing. What the work shows at the level of the full study, not this receptor alone: The quantity of clinical and demographic metadata differed by source and by participant and was supplied without curation.

The CDR3 spans 15 residues, from the cysteine through the phenylalanine. CDR3 DNA only is kept here, 45 bases in frame from base 1. Taken from the germline V gene (reference sequence), the CDR1 and CDR2 loops are LNHDA and SQIVND. V lost 5 bases and J lost 5 bases; the stretch between them is 18 bases long. Each collaborating institution followed its own protocols to collect whole blood in K2EDTA tubes. For TCRbeta analysis, collaborators shipped samples in one of three forms: frozen whole blood, isolated PBMCs, or DNA extracted from either of those sample types. For this clone: Its antigen is unknown. Nothing much larger sits one base from this clone, and base qualities are not available.

The immunoSEQ Assay, a bias-controlled multiplex PCR, was used to amplify TCRbeta CDR3 regions from genomic DNA. In the original analysis: Within the assay, amplification of reference gene primers was used to estimate how many nucleated cells each sample contained. To quantify the absolute abundance of each unique TCRbeta CDR3 rearrangement, sequence reads were collapsed and filtered. For each sample, productive Simpson clonality was calculated as the square root of Simpson's diversity index over productive rearrangements. As stored in TCRdb, this immuneACCESS dataset retains in-frame rearrangements with V and J assigned. A fraction of the clones does not appear; measured against another copy, unresolved V genes explain less than half of the discrepancy, and the remainder lacks a known reason. For V, J and clone size, that table is used; D and trimming come from the DNA. The sample table holds 150,000 to 180,000 clones, of which about four fifths were seen once. The ten largest clones represent approximately 30% of the sample.

Specimen: peripheral blood. This sequence was found in a woman aged 55-70 years with acute or convalescent COVID-19. In this chain, TRBV19 is recombined with TRBJ2-5; TRBD1 is perhaps the D gene, given 6 matching bases. The CDR3 is CASSFSSGTRETQYF. At the DNA level, the sequence is TGTGCCAGTAGTTTCTCCTCCGGGACAAGGGAGACCCAGTACTTC.